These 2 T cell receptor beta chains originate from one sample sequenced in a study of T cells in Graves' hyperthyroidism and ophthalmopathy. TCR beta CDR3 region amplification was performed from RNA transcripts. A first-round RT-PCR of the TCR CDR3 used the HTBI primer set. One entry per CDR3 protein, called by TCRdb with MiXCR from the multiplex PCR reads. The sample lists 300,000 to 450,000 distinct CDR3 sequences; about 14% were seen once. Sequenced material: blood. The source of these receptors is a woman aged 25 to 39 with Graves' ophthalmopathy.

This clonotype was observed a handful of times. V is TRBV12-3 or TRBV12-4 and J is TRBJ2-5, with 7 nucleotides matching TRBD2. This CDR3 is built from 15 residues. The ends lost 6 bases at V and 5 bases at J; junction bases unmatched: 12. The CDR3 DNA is TGTGCCAGCAGCCAATCGGCTTGGGGAGGGGAGACCCAGTACTTC. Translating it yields CASSQSAWGGETQYF.

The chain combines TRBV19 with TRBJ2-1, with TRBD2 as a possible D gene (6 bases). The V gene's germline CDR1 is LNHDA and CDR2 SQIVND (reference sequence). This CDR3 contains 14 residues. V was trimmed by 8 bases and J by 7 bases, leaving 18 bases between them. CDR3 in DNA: TGTGCCAGTGCATTGGGGGGAGCCGGAAATGAGCAGTTCTTC. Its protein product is CASALGGAGNEQFF.